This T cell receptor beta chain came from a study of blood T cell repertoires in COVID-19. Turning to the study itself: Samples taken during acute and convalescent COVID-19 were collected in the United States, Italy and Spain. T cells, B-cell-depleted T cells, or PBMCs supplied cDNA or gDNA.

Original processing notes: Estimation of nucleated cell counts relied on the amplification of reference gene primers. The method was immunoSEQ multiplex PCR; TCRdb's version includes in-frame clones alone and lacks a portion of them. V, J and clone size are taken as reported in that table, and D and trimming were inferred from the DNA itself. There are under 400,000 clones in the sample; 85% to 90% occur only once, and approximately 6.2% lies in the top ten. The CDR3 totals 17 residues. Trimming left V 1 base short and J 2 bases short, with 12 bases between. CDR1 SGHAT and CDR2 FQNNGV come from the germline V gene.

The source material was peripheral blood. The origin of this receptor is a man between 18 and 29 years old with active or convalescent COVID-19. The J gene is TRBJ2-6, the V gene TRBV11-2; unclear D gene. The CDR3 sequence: CASSLVARRAGANVLTF. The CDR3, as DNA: TGTGCCAGCAGCTTAGTCGCCCGCCGAGCTGGGGCCAACGTCCTGACTTTC.